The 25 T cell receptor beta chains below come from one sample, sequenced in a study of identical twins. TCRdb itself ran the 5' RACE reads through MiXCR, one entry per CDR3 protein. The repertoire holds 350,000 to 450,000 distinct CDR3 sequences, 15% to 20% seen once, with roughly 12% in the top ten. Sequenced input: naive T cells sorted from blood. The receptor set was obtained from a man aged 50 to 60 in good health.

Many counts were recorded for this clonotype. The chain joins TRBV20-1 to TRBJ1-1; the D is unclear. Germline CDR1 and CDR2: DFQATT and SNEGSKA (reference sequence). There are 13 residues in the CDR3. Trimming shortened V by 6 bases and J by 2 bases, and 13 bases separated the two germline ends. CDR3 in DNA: TGCAGTGCCGTGACCCCCTTTAACACTGAAGCTTTCTTT. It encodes CSAVTPFNTEAFF.

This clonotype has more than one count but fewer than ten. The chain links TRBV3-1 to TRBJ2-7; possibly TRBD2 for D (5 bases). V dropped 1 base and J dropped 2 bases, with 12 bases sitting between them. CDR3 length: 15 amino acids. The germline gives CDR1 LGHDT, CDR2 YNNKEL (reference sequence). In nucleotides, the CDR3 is TGTGCCAGCAGCCAAGCGAGCGGCCGACCCTACGAGCAGTACTTC. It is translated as CASSQASGRPYEQYF.

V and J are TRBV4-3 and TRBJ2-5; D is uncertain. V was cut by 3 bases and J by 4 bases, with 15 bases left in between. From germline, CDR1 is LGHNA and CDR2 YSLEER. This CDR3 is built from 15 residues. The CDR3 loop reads CASSQTAGIGETQYF. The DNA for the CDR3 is TGCGCCAGCAGCCAGACGGCAGGCATCGGAGAGACCCAGTACTTC.

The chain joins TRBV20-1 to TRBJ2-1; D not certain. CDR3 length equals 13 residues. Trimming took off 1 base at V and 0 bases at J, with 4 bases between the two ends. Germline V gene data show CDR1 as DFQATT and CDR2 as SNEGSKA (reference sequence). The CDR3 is CSARAFSYNEQFF. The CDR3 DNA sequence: TGCAGTGCTAGAGCTTTCTCCTACAATGAGCAGTTCTTC.

CDR3 coding DNA: TGTGCCAGCAGTTACACGTTGGCCGAGCAGTACTTC. This encodes CASSYTLAEQYF. The genes are TRBV6-2 or TRBV6-3 and TRBJ2-7; D not certain. CDR3 length equals 12 residues. Trimming removed 2 bases at V and 6 bases at J, with 8 bases between. From germline, CDR1 is MNHEY and CDR2 SVGEGT.

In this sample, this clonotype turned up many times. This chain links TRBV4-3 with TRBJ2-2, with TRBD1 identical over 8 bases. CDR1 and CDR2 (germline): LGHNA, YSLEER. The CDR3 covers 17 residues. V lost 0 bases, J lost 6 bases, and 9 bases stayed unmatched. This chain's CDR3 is CASSQDGGQGRAGELFF. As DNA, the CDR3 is TGCGCCAGCAGCCAAGATGGTGGACAGGGAAGGGCCGGGGAGCTGTTTTTT.

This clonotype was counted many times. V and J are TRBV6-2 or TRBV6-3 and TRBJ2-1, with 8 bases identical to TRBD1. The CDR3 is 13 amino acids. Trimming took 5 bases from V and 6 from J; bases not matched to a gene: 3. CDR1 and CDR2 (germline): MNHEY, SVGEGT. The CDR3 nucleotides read TGTGCCAGCAGTCCTACAGGGGGCAATGAGCAGTTCTTC. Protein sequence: CASSPTGGNEQFF.

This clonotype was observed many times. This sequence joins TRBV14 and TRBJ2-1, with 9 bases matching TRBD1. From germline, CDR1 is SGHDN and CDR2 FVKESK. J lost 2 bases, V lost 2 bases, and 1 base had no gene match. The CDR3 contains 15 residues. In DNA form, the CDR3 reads TGTGCCAGCAGCCAAAGACAGGGGGCCTACAATGAGCAGTTCTTC. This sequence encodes CASSQRQGAYNEQFF.

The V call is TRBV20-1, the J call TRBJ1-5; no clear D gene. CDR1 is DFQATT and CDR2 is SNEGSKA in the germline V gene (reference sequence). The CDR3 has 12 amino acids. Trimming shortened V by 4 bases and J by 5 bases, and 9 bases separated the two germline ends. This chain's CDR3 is CSAKRRDQPQHF. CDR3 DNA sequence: TGCAGTGCTAAAAGGCGGGATCAGCCCCAGCATTTT.

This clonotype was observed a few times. CDR3 DNA: TGTGCCACCAGCAGAAGGGACAAACCCTACGAGCAGTACTTC. Amino acids: CATSRRDKPYEQYF. The chain carries TRBV15 and TRBJ2-7, with a possible D match to TRBD1 (6 bases). Germline V gene data show CDR1 as LNHNV and CDR2 as YYDKDF (reference sequence). The CDR3 spans 14 residues. The germline V and J ends were trimmed by 2 bases and 2 bases, with 10 bases remaining between them.

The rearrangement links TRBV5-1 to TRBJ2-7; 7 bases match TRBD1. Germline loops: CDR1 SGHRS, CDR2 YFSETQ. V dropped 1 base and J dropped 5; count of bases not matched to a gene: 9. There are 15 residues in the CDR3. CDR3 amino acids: CASSLSPTGVDEQYF. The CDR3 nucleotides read TGCGCCAGCAGCTTGTCCCCCACAGGGGTGGACGAGCAGTACTTC.

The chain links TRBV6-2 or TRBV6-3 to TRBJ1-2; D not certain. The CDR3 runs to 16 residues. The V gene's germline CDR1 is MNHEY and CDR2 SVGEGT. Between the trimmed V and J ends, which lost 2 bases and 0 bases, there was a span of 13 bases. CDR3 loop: CASSYLGRLANYGYTF. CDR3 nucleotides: TGTGCCAGCAGTTACCTTGGACGGCTTGCTAACTATGGCTACACCTTC.

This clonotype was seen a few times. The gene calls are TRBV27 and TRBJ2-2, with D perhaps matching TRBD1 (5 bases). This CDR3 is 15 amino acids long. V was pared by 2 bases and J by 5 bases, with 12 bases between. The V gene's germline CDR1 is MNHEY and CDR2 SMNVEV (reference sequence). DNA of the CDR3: TGTGCCAGCAGTTTAGACAACCAGGGAACCGGGGAGCTGTTTTTT. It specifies CASSLDNQGTGELFF.

In nucleotides, the CDR3 is TGTGCCAGCAGCCCGCCGACTAGCTCTAATGAGCAGTTCTTC. Protein product: CASSPPTSSNEQFF. The chain links TRBV7-2 to TRBJ2-1, with 7 bases matching TRBD2. Germline lookup yields CDR1 SGHTA and CDR2 FQGNSA. CDR3 length: 14 residues. The junction had 8 bases not matched to a gene; V was cut back by 5 bases and J by 7 bases.

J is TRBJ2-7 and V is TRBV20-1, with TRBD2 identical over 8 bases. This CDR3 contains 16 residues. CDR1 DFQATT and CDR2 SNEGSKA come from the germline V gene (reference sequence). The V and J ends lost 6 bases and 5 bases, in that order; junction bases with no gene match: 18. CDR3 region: CSAPGAGRASIDEQYF. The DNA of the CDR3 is TGCAGTGCCCCCGGAGCCGGGAGGGCCTCCATCGACGAGCAGTACTTC.

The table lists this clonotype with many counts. The CDR3 spells CASSVARGGGGYTF. CDR3 coding DNA: TGTGCCAGCAGCGTAGCGAGGGGCGGCGGTGGCTACACCTTC. The chain has TRBV9 and TRBJ1-2, with TRBD1 as a possible D gene (5 bases). The length of the CDR3 is 14 residues. Per the germline V gene, CDR1 is SGDLS and CDR2 is YYNGEE. Deletions cut 0 bases from V and 7 bases from J, with 13 bases between.

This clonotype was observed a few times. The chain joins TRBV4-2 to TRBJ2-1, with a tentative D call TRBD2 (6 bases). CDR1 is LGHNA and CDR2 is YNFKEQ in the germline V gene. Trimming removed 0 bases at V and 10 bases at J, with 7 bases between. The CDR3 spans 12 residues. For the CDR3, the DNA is TGTGCCAGCAGCCAAGATCGGGGGGAGCAGTTCTTC. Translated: CASSQDRGEQFF.

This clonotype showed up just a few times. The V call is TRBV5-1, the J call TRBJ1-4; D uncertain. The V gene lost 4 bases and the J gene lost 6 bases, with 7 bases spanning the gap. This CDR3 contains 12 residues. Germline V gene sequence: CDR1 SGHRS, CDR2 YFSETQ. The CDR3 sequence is CASSGGDEKLFF. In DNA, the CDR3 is TGCGCCAGCAGCGGCGGTGATGAAAAACTGTTTTTT.

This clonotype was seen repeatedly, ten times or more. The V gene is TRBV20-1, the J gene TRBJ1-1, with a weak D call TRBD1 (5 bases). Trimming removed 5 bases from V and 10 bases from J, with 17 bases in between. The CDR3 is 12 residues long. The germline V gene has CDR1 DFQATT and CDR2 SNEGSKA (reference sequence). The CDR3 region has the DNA TGCAGTGCTCTAGGGCGCGGGGCTGCAGCTTTCTTT. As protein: CSALGRGAAAFF.

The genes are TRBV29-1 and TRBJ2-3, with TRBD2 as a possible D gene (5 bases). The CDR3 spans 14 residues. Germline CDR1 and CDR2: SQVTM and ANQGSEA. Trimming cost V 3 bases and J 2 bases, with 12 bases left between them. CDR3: CSVDAGIYTDTQYF. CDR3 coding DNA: TGCAGCGTTGATGCGGGTATCTACACAGATACGCAGTATTTT.

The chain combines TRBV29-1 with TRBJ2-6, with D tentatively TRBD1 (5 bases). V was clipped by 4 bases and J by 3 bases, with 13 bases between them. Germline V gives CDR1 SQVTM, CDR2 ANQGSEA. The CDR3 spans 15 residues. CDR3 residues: CSVVTPRDGANVLTF. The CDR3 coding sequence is TGCAGCGTTGTTACACCCAGGGATGGGGCCAACGTCCTGACTTTC.

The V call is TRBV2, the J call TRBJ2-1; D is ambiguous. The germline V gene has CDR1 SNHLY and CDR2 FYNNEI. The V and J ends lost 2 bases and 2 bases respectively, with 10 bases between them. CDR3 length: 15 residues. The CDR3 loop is CASSERTAAYNEQFF. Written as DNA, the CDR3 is TGTGCCAGCAGTGAAAGAACGGCAGCCTACAATGAGCAGTTCTTC.

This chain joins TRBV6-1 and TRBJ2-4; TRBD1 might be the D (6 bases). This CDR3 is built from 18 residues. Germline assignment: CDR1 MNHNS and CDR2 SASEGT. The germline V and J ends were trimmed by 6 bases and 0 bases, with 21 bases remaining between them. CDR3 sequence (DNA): TGTGCCAGCAGCCAGGGACACTCCTTGGGGCTAGCCAAAAACATTCAGTACTTC. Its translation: CASSQGHSLGLAKNIQYF.

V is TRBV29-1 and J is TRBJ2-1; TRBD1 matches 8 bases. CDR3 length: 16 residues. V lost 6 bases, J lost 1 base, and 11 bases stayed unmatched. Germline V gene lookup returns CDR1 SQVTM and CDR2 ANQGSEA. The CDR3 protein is CSVDGRQGRSYNEQFF. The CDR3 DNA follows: TGCAGCGTAGACGGCCGACAGGGGAGGTCCTACAATGAGCAGTTCTTC.

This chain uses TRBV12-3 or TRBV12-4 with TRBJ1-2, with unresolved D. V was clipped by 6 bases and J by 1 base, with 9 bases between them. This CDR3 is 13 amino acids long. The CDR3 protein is CASRQEVNYGYTF. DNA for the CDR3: TGTGCCAGCAGGCAGGAAGTTAACTATGGCTACACCTTC.